Listed below are T cell receptor beta chains from one sample, sequenced in a study of blood T cell repertoires in COVID-19. The repertoire was sequenced with immunoSEQ multiplex PCR; TCRdb's copy has only in-frame clones and lacks some. The sample contains under 250,000 clones, 75% to 85% of which appear only once. Sequences were obtained from PBMCs or T cells enriched from blood (not recorded which). The receptors were gathered from a woman in her forties or fifties with acute COVID-19. CDR3s include the opening cysteine and the closing phenylalanine or tryptophan. The order of the fields is D gene, V gene, J gene, clone size, CDR3 DNA, CDR3 protein. The D gene is left open where the match is weak. Where a row states a size, it is once, few, many or the class of an expanded clone; other rows omit it.

TRBD1,TRBV18,TRBJ1-5,once,TGTGCCAGCTCACCGGGACAGGGTAGCAATCAGCCCCAGCATTTT,CASSPGQGSNQPQHF
.,TRBV19,TRBJ2-6,.,TGTGCCAGTAGTATAGACTATGGGGGGTCGGTTTCTACCCATTCTGGGGCCAACGTCCTGACTTTC,CASSIDYGGSVSTHSGANVLTF
.,TRBV18,TRBJ2-7,few,TGTGCCAGCTCAGGGGACAACGAGCAGTACTTC,CASSGDNEQYF
TRBD1,TRBV6-5,TRBJ2-7,few,TGTGCCAGCAGTTACTCGGACAGGATTCTTACAGAGCAGTACTTC,CASSYSDRILTEQYF
.,TRBV11-2,TRBJ1-1,.,TGTGCCAGCACCGCGGACACCCCTCAGGCTTTCTTT,CASTADTPQAFF
.,TRBV7-9,TRBJ1-6,few,TGTGCCAGCAGCTTAGTTACAGGGAGGGTAGATTCACCCCTCCACTTT,CASSLVTGRVDSPLHF
.,TRBV5-1,TRBJ1-5,.,TGCGCCAGCAGCTTGGGAGGTAGCAATCAGCCCCAGCATTTT,CASSLGGSNQPQHF
.,TRBV27,TRBJ1-1,.,TGTGCCAGCAGTTTAAGGGGCGGTAGTGAAGCTTTCTTT,CASSLRGGSEAFF
TRBD1,TRBV7-2,TRBJ2-7,.,TGTGCCAGCAGCTTAGACTGGGACAGGTCCCTCTACGAGCAGTACTTC,CASSLDWDRSLYEQYF
.,TRBV10-2,TRBJ1-2,.,TGCGCCAGCAGCCCGGGAACCGATGGCTACACCTTC,CASSPGTDGYTF
.,TRBV5-4,TRBJ1-1,.,TGTGCCAGCAGCCCCAGGACAGATGTTGAAGCTTTCTTT,CASSPRTDVEAFF
.,TRBV5-1,TRBJ1-2,.,TGCGCCAGCAGCTCCTCCTATGGCTACACCTTC,CASSSSYGYTF
.,TRBV13,TRBJ2-7,few,TGTGCCAGCAGCTTAGGACCCTCACTAGCAGCGGTCTACGAGCAGTACTTC,CASSLGPSLAAVYEQYF
TRBD2,TRBV5-4,TRBJ2-1,.,TGTGCCAGCAGCTTGGGTAGCGGGGGCCGTTACAATGAGCAGTTCTTC,CASSLGSGGRYNEQFF
.,TRBV6-6,TRBJ1-1,.,TGTGCCAGCAGTTTACAGGGTCCGAACACTGAAGCTTTCTTT,CASSLQGPNTEAFF
.,TRBV4-1,TRBJ1-1,.,TGCGCCAGCAGCCACCCTAGGAGGGCTGAAGCTTTCTTT,CASSHPRRAEAFF
TRBD1,TRBV28,TRBJ1-2,.,TGTGCCAGCAGTTCTTCCGGGACAGGGGCCTATGGCTACACCTTC,CASSSSGTGAYGYTF
TRBD2,TRBV7-6,TRBJ2-2,.,TGTGCCAGCAGCTTATTACTAGCGGGGGGGCGCACCGGGGAGCTGTTTTTT,CASSLLLAGGRTGELFF
.,TRBV12-3/TRBV12-4,TRBJ1-5,.,TGTGCCAGCAGTTTAAGAGGAGGGTGGCCCCAGCATTTT,CASSLRGGWPQHF
.,TRBV5-1,TRBJ1-4,.,TGCGCCAGCAGCCCGAGACAGCCGGCAACTAATGAAAAACTGTTTTTT,CASSPRQPATNEKLFF
.,TRBV6-5,TRBJ1-6,.,TGTGCCAGCAGTCCCGACAGGCGCATTTATTCACCCCTCCACTTT,CASSPDRRIYSPLHF
TRBD1,TRBV30,TRBJ1-2,.,TGTGCCTGGAGTGGGGACAGGGCGGGCTATGGCTACACCTTC,CAWSGDRAGYGYTF
TRBD1,TRBV7-9,TRBJ1-2,.,TGTGCCAGCAGCCCAGGGACAGTTCGTAACTATGGCTACACCTTC,CASSPGTVRNYGYTF
.,TRBV19,TRBJ1-3,.,TGTGCCAGTATCTCCGGGACACCAAACTCTGGAAACACCATATATTTT,CASISGTPNSGNTIYF
.,TRBV19,TRBJ2-2,.,TGTGCCAGTACCTACAGCACCGGGGAGCTGTTTTTT,CASTYSTGELFF
.,TRBV6-2/TRBV6-3,TRBJ1-2,.,TGTGCCAGCAGTTACCCCCTGCGGCGGGGAACAAGAGGGGGCTACACCTTC,CASSYPLRRGTRGGYTF
TRBD1,TRBV7-8,TRBJ2-7,.,TGTGCCAGCAGCTTAGGGGGACAGGGCCGAGGGCAGTACTTC,CASSLGGQGRGQYF
.,TRBV10-3,TRBJ2-3,.,TGTGCCATCAGTGAGTACACAGGTAGCACAGATACGCAGTATTTT,CAISEYTGSTDTQYF
TRBD2,TRBV5-1,TRBJ2-7,.,TGCGCCAGCAGCTTGGGGTCTAGCGGGGGCTACGAGCAGTACTTC,CASSLGSSGGYEQYF
TRBD2,TRBV10-3,TRBJ2-2,.,TGTGCCATCAGCCGAGGACTAGCGGGGGGCTTAACCGGAAACACCGGGGAGCTGTTTTTT,CAISRGLAGGLTGNTGELFF
TRBD1,TRBV19,TRBJ1-5,.,TGTGCCAGTGGACAGGAAGGTCGGCCCCAGCATTTT,CASGQEGRPQHF
.,TRBV27,TRBJ1-1,.,TGTGCCAGCAGGACCTTCGCGGTGAACACTGAAGCTTTCTTT,CASRTFAVNTEAFF
TRBD1,TRBV2,TRBJ1-2,.,TGTGCCAGCAGTGAACAGGGACAGAGCCTTGGGTATGGCTACACCTTC,CASSEQGQSLGYGYTF
TRBD1,TRBV9,TRBJ1-1,.,TGTGCCAGCAGCGTAGGACAGGGGCACACTGAAGCTTTCTTT,CASSVGQGHTEAFF
.,TRBV5-1,TRBJ2-7,.,TGCGCCAGCAGCTTGCCTGCAGGGGCGAGGAACGAGCAGTACTTC,CASSLPAGARNEQYF